Each of the 18 T cell receptor beta chains below was sequenced from the same sample in a study of TIL therapy for anti-PD-1-resistant metastatic lung cancer. Time point meaning: pre-treatment sample, taken before nivolumab and TIL therapy. Sequencing used immunoSEQ v3. Sequencing was performed with immunoSEQ multiplex PCR; in TCRdb, only in-frame clones are kept and a portion is missing. The repertoire has tens of thousands of clones, around 85% of them found once; the top ten carry 4% to 6%. This material consisted of blood, taken at baseline. The receptors here all came from a person aged 25-85 years with non-small cell lung cancer.

This rearrangement joins TRBV28 to TRBJ2-7; the D gene could be TRBD1 or TRBD2 (5 bases each). V shed 8 bases and J shed 4 bases, with 18 bases lying between them. The germline gives CDR1 MDHEN, CDR2 SYDVKM. The CDR3 sequence is 14 residues long. CDR3 protein: CASRLGQGEYEQYF. The CDR3 nucleotides are TGTGCCAGCCGCCTCGGGCAAGGGGAGTACGAGCAGTACTTC.

The chain has TRBV5-1 and TRBJ2-7; D possibly matches TRBD1 or TRBD2 (5 bases each). The CDR3 loop spans 14 amino acids. Trimming took 4 bases from V and 4 from J, leaving 15 bases between them. CDR1 and CDR2 (germline): SGHRS, YFSETQ. CDR3 amino acids: CASSAPGPSYEQYF. The CDR3 coding sequence is TGCGCCAGCAGCGCCCCGGGACCCTCATACGAGCAGTACTTC.

The chain carries TRBV28 and TRBJ2-7, with 11 bases aligning to TRBD1. This CDR3 has 15 residues. V was pared by 5 bases and J by 6 bases, with 9 bases of the junction left unmatched. The germline V gene has CDR1 MDHEN and CDR2 SYDVKM. In DNA, the CDR3 is TGTGCCAGCAGTCCACCGGGACAGGGGGTGGTCGAGCAGTACTTC. It translates to CASSPPGQGVVEQYF.

The gene calls are TRBV5-1 and TRBJ1-4; the match to TRBD1 covers 8 bases. The germline V gene encodes CDR1 SGHRS and CDR2 YFSETQ. The CDR3 length is 19 residues. After removal of 0 bases from V and 8 bases from J, the junction contained 18 bases not matched to a gene. The CDR3 region is CASSLDGRQGARGEEKLFF. The CDR3 DNA reads as TGCGCCAGCAGCTTGGACGGACGGCAGGGGGCGCGAGGGGAAGAAAAACTGTTTTTT.

The chain couples TRBV6-5 to TRBJ2-7; 10 positions agree with TRBD2. In germline, CDR1 is MNHEY, CDR2 SVGAGI. V shed 6 bases and J 7 bases; nucleotides not matched to a gene: 12. CDR3 length: 15 amino acids. For the CDR3, the DNA is TGTGCCAGCAGCCGACTCGGAGTGACTAGCGGGGAGCAGTACTTC. It codes for CASSRLGVTSGEQYF.

The rearrangement uses TRBV11-1 and TRBJ2-2; D may be TRBD2 (7 bases). Germline V gives CDR1 SGHAT, CDR2 FQDESV (reference sequence). This CDR3 has 14 residues. V lost 10 bases and J lost 6, with 18 bases in between. The CDR3 nucleotides read TGTGCCACTCAGGAGTGGGAGGGGGCCGGGGAGCTGTTTTTT. Translating it yields CATQEWEGAGELFF.

The chain carries TRBV6-6 and TRBJ1-5, with TRBD1 as a possible D gene (5 bases). The CDR3 has 16 amino acids. The germline V and J ends were trimmed by 2 bases and 0 bases, with 11 bases remaining between them. The germline CDR1 and CDR2 sequences are MNHNY and SVGAGI (reference sequence). CDR3 sequence: CASSYTGSYSNQPQHF. CDR3 DNA sequence: TGTGCCAGCAGTTACACAGGCTCATATAGCAATCAGCCCCAGCATTTT.

The chain is built from TRBV2 and TRBJ2-7; D possibly corresponds to TRBD2 (5 bases). Trimming shortened V by 8 bases and J by 4 bases, and 15 bases separated the two germline ends. The CDR3 is 13 amino acids. CDR1 and CDR2 (germline): SNHLY, FYNNEI. The CDR3 DNA reads as TGTGCCAGCCTACGGGAAGGGATATACGAGCAGTACTTC. Amino acids: CASLREGIYEQYF. The full variable domain, completed using reference TRBV2 and TRBJ2-7, is EPEVTQTPSHQVTQMGQEVILRCVPISNHLYFYWYRQILGQKVEFLVSFYNNEISEKSEIFDDQFSVERPDGSNFTLKIRSTKLEDSAMYFCASLREGIYEQYFGPGTRLTVT.

V is TRBV6-6 and J is TRBJ1-5; TRBD1 aligns across 8 bases. The V gene end was trimmed by 6 bases and the J gene end by 0 bases; junction bases not matched to a gene: 7. The CDR3 sequence is 16 residues long. The V gene's germline CDR1 is MNHNY and CDR2 SVGAGI (reference sequence). CDR3 region: CASRGTGINSNQPQHF. The CDR3 coding sequence is TGTGCCAGCAGGGGGACAGGAATAAATAGCAATCAGCCCCAGCATTTT.

The rearrangement joins TRBV10-3 to TRBJ1-1; the match to TRBD1 covers 11 bases. Germline-derived CDR1 and CDR2 are ENHRY and SYGVKD. The V and J ends lost 6 bases and 4 bases, in that order; junction bases with no gene match: 1. This CDR3 spans 13 amino acids. CDR3 amino acids: CAIRGQGGTEAFF. In DNA form, the CDR3 reads TGTGCCATCAGGGGACAGGGGGGCACTGAAGCTTTCTTT.

V and J are TRBV19 and TRBJ2-1, with TRBD2 matching 11 bases. This CDR3 has 15 residues. Germline V gene lookup returns CDR1 LNHDA and CDR2 SQIVND (reference sequence). V was clipped by 4 bases and J by 8 bases; unmatched bases: 7. This CDR3 reads CASSKTSGAIHEQFF. The CDR3 DNA reads TGTGCCAGTAGTAAGACTAGCGGGGCTATCCATGAGCAGTTCTTC.

J is TRBJ2-5 and V is TRBV11-2; D may correspond to TRBD1 or TRBD2 (7 bases each). Trimming removed 6 bases from V and 2 bases from J, with 13 bases in between. CDR3 size: 14 residues. Germline CDR1 SGHAT, CDR2 FQNNGV. The CDR3 nucleotides are TGTGCCAGCAGTCCAGGGGGGGTTCAAGAGACCCAGTACTTC. This translates into CASSPGGVQETQYF. Complete variable domain (other parts from reference TRBV11-2 and TRBJ2-5): EAGVAQSPRYKIIEKRQSVAFWCNPISGHATLYWYQQILGQGPKLLIQFQNNGVVDDSQLPKDRFSAERLKGVDSTLKIQPAKLEDSAVYLCASSPGGVQETQYFGPGTRLLVL.

This clone was counted a single time. The chain employs TRBV19 and TRBJ1-2, with 8 nucleotides matching TRBD1. J lost 5 bases, V lost 8 bases, and 13 bases had no gene match. Germline CDR1 is LNHDA and CDR2 is SQIVND (reference sequence). The CDR3 has 15 amino acids. CDR3 in DNA: TGTGCCAGTGGACGGACAGGGTCGAAGCGATATGGCTACACCTTC. This translates into CASGRTGSKRYGYTF.

This chain connects TRBV28 to TRBJ1-2; the D gene is possibly TRBD1 (5 bases). The V gene lost 6 bases and the J gene lost 2 bases, with 16 bases spanning the gap. The CDR3 length is 15 residues. Germline loops: CDR1 MDHEN, CDR2 SYDVKM. The CDR3 bases are TGTGCCAGCAGGAGACCGGGCCCAGGGAACTATGGCTACACCTTC. Protein: CASRRPGPGNYGYTF.

The chain couples TRBV6-5 to TRBJ2-6; D ambiguous. V was shortened by 7 bases and J by 4 bases, with 5 bases between the two germline ends. The CDR3 loop spans 12 amino acids. The V gene's germline CDR1 is MNHEY and CDR2 SVGAGI. CDR3 loop: CASTWGANVLTF. The DNA for the CDR3 is TGTGCCAGCACGTGGGGGGCCAACGTCCTGACTTTC.

The gene calls are TRBV11-2 and TRBJ2-7; 9 bases agree with TRBD1. V was pared by 5 bases and J by 5 bases, with 10 bases of the junction left unmatched. CDR1 and CDR2 (germline): SGHAT, FQNNGV. This CDR3 has 15 amino acids. CDR3 bases: TGTGCCAGCAGCCGCTACCGGGACAGGGACCACGAGCAGTACTTC. Protein: CASSRYRDRDHEQYF. The whole variable domain, filled in from reference TRBV11-2 and TRBJ2-7, reads EAGVAQSPRYKIIEKRQSVAFWCNPISGHATLYWYQQILGQGPKLLIQFQNNGVVDDSQLPKDRFSAERLKGVDSTLKIQPAKLEDSAVYLCASSRYRDRDHEQYFGPGTRLTVT.

The gene calls are TRBV24-1 and TRBJ2-7; TRBD1 is a possible D gene (6 bases). This CDR3 region has 15 residues. V lost 3 bases and J lost 1, with 12 bases in between. From germline, CDR1 is KGHDR and CDR2 SFDVKD. DNA for the CDR3: TGTGCCACCAGTGATCCCAGGGGAAGGTCCTACGAGCAGTACTTC. Translated: CATSDPRGRSYEQYF.

The chain recombines TRBV7-9 with TRBJ2-1; no clear D. Germline CDR1 SEHNR, CDR2 FQNEAQ (reference sequence). The CDR3 runs 13 residues. V was trimmed by 0 bases and J by 7 bases, leaving 7 bases between them. The CDR3 sequence is CASSLAAQNEQFF. In DNA form, the CDR3 reads TGTGCCAGCAGCTTAGCCGCCCAGAATGAGCAGTTCTTC. Full variable domain (outside the CDR3, taken from reference TRBV7-9 and TRBJ2-1): DTGVSQNPRHKITKRGQNVTFRCDPISEHNRLYWYRQTLGQGPEFLTYFQNEAQLEKSRLLSDRFSAERPKGSFSTLEIQRTEQGDSAMYLCASSLAAQNEQFFGPGTRLTVL.